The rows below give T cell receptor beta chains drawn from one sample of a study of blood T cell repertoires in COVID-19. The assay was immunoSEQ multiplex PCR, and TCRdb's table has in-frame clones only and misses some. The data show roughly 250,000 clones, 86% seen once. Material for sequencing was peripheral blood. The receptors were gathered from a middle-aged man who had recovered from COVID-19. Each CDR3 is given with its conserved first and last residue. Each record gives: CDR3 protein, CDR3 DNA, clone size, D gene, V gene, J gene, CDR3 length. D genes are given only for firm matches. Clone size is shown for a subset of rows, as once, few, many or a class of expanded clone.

CDR3: CASSETRVMNTEAFF; DNA: TGTGCCAGCAGTGAAACCCGGGTCATGAACACTGAAGCTTTCTTT; size: NA; D: NA; V: TRBV6-1; J: TRBJ1-1; length: 15
CDR3: CASSLWDRGTSDGYTF; DNA: TGTGCCAGCAGCTTATGGGACAGGGGTACGAGTGATGGCTACACCTTC; size: NA; D: TRBD1; V: TRBV7-8; J: TRBJ1-2; length: 16
CDR3: CASSLSGTSGGQETQYF; DNA: TGCGCCAGCAGCCTGTCCGGGACTAGCGGGGGACAAGAGACCCAGTACTTC; size: NA; D: TRBD2; V: TRBV4-1; J: TRBJ2-5; length: 17
CDR3: CASSFLGVTAKNIQYF; DNA: TGTGCCAGCAGCTTTCTAGGCGTAACAGCCAAAAACATTCAGTACTTC; size: NA; D: NA; V: TRBV7-8; J: TRBJ2-4; length: 16
CDR3: CASSQEVDSRRGFNSPLHF; DNA: TGTGCCAGCAGCCAAGAGGTGGATTCCAGAAGAGGGTTTAATTCACCCCTCCACTTT; size: NA; D: NA; V: TRBV3-1/TRBV3-2; J: TRBJ1-6; length: 19
CDR3: CSVQRGVDTQYF; DNA: TGCAGCGTGCAACGGGGGGTCGATACGCAGTATTTT; size: few; D: TRBD2; V: TRBV29-1; J: TRBJ2-3; length: 12
CDR3: CASSLLAPPANYGYTF; DNA: TGTGCCAGCAGCTTATTAGCCCCTCCGGCTAACTATGGCTACACCTTC; size: NA; D: NA; V: TRBV7-6; J: TRBJ1-2; length: 16
CDR3: CASRWGGTYEQYF; DNA: TGTGCCAGCAGGTGGGGGGGAACCTACGAGCAGTACTTC; size: once; D: TRBD2; V: TRBV5-4; J: TRBJ2-7; length: 13
CDR3: CASSPSTGQGYATNTGELFF; DNA: TGTGCCAGCAGCCCTAGTACGGGACAGGGTTACGCGACGAACACCGGGGAGCTGTTTTTT; size: NA; D: TRBD1; V: TRBV13; J: TRBJ2-2; length: 20
CDR3: CASSLRGGASDTQYF; DNA: TGTGCCAGCAGTCTTAGAGGGGGCGCATCAGATACGCAGTATTTT; size: NA; D: TRBD1; V: TRBV6-5; J: TRBJ2-3; length: 15
CDR3: CASSPDRPTGAYEQYF; DNA: TGTGCCAGCAGCCCTGACAGACCTACAGGGGCTTACGAGCAGTACTTC; size: NA; D: TRBD1; V: TRBV7-8; J: TRBJ2-7; length: 16
CDR3: CASSSPGNTEAFF; DNA: TGTGCCAGCAGCTCGCCCGGGAACACTGAAGCTTTCTTT; size: NA; D: NA; V: TRBV7-9; J: TRBJ1-1; length: 13
CDR3: CASSMTGGSYNEQFF; DNA: TGCGCCAGCAGCATGACAGGGGGGTCCTACAATGAGCAGTTCTTC; size: NA; D: TRBD1; V: TRBV4-3; J: TRBJ2-1; length: 15
CDR3: CASSLLGVNYGYTF; DNA: TGTGCCAGCAGCCTCCTGGGAGTTAACTATGGCTACACCTTC; size: few; D: NA; V: TRBV5-4; J: TRBJ1-2; length: 14
CDR3: CASSLASQGAAKNIQYF; DNA: TGTGCCAGCAGCTTAGCTTCCCAGGGGGCAGCCAAAAACATTCAGTACTTC; size: once; D: TRBD1; V: TRBV7-9; J: TRBJ2-4; length: 17
CDR3: CASSTSDRGKYGYTF; DNA: TGTGCCAGCAGCACGTCGGACAGGGGGAAATATGGCTACACCTTC; size: NA; D: NA; V: TRBV12-1; J: TRBJ1-2; length: 15
CDR3: CASSQDQGAFGYTF; DNA: TGTGCCAGCAGCCAAGATCAAGGGGCCTTTGGCTACACCTTC; size: NA; D: NA; V: TRBV3-1/TRBV3-2; J: TRBJ1-2; length: 14
CDR3: CASSIIGTSGANEQFF; DNA: TGCGCCAGCAGCATTATAGGGACTAGCGGGGCCAATGAGCAGTTCTTC; size: NA; D: TRBD2; V: TRBV5-1; J: TRBJ2-1; length: 16
CDR3: CASSLGQGSSYEQYF; DNA: TGTGCCAGCAGCTTAGGACAGGGGAGCTCCTACGAGCAGTACTTC; size: once; D: TRBD1; V: TRBV5-4; J: TRBJ2-7; length: 15
CDR3: CSVESGQNRYGYTF; DNA: TGCAGCGTTGAGAGCGGACAGAACAGATATGGCTACACCTTC; size: few; D: NA; V: TRBV29-1; J: TRBJ1-2; length: 14
CDR3: CASSQDLQGEYGYTF; DNA: TGTGCCAGCAGCCAAGATCTACAGGGGGAATATGGCTACACCTTC; size: NA; D: TRBD1; V: TRBV3-1/TRBV3-2; J: TRBJ1-2; length: 15
CDR3: CASSPREKRIYEQYF; DNA: TGTGCCAGCAGTCCCAGGGAAAAGAGAATCTACGAGCAGTACTTC; size: NA; D: NA; V: TRBV6-2/TRBV6-3; J: TRBJ2-7; length: 15
CDR3: CASSFSLGGGEQYF; DNA: TGTGCCAGCAGCTTCTCATTAGGAGGTGGAGAGCAGTACTTC; size: NA; D: NA; V: TRBV7-3; J: TRBJ2-7; length: 14
CDR3: CASSVGTSGKIRRFF; DNA: TGTGCCAGCAGCGTGGGGACTAGCGGGAAGATCAGGAGGTTCTTC; size: NA; D: TRBD2; V: TRBV5-6; J: TRBJ2-1; length: 15
CDR3: CASSLDRTSSSTDTQYF; DNA: TGTGCCAGCAGCTTAGATCGGACTTCTTCTAGCACAGATACGCAGTATTTT; size: NA; D: NA; V: TRBV11-2; J: TRBJ2-3; length: 17
CDR3: CAGSWRRESYNEQFF; DNA: TGTGCCGGGAGCTGGAGGCGGGAGTCCTACAATGAGCAGTTCTTC; size: NA; D: TRBD2; V: TRBV30; J: TRBJ2-1; length: 15
CDR3: CASSLVAGTSGAGTQYF; DNA: TGTGCCAGCAGCTTAGTCGCTGGGACTAGCGGTGCTGGTACGCAGTATTTT; size: NA; D: TRBD2; V: TRBV7-8; J: TRBJ2-3; length: 17
CDR3: CASSFTGYHTEAFF; DNA: TGTGCCAGCAGTTTCACAGGGTACCACACTGAAGCTTTCTTT; size: NA; D: NA; V: TRBV27; J: TRBJ1-1; length: 14
CDR3: CASSLGAEDGYTF; DNA: TGTGCCAGCAGCTTAGGGGCAGAAGATGGCTACACCTTC; size: NA; D: NA; V: TRBV7-9; J: TRBJ1-2; length: 13
CDR3: CASSFGLAGVGETQYF; DNA: TGCGCCAGCAGCTTTGGACTAGCGGGGGTAGGGGAGACCCAGTACTTC; size: NA; D: TRBD2; V: TRBV5-1; J: TRBJ2-5; length: 16
CDR3: CASRQAGAPNEQFF; DNA: TGTGCCAGCAGACAAGCGGGAGCCCCCAATGAGCAGTTCTTC; size: NA; D: TRBD2; V: TRBV11-2; J: TRBJ2-1; length: 14
CDR3: CASSLAETLAGYNEQFF; DNA: TGTGCCAGCAGCTTAGCGGAAACCCTAGCGGGTTACAATGAGCAGTTCTTC; size: NA; D: TRBD2; V: TRBV7-6; J: TRBJ2-1; length: 17
CDR3: CASFSRDRPNSNQPQHF; DNA: TGTGCCAGCTTCTCCCGGGACAGACCTAATAGCAATCAGCCCCAGCATTTT; size: once; D: TRBD1; V: TRBV27; J: TRBJ1-5; length: 17
CDR3: CASSSDWPNYGYTF; DNA: TGTGCCAGCAGCTCGGACTGGCCTAACTATGGCTACACCTTC; size: NA; D: NA; V: TRBV6-5; J: TRBJ1-2; length: 14
CDR3: CASSYYAATDTQYF; DNA: TGTGCCAGCAGTTACTATGCGGCCACAGATACGCAGTATTTT; size: NA; D: NA; V: TRBV6-5; J: TRBJ2-3; length: 14
CDR3: CASSVWDSNSPLHF; DNA: TGTGCCAGCAGCGTATGGGACAGTAATTCACCCCTCCACTTT; size: NA; D: TRBD1; V: TRBV9; J: TRBJ1-6; length: 14
CDR3: CASRSAASYEQYF; DNA: TGTGCCAGCCGATCGGCGGCCTCCTACGAGCAGTACTTC; size: NA; D: NA; V: TRBV6-5; J: TRBJ2-7; length: 13
CDR3: CASSEYRAGGDGF; DNA: TGTGCCAGCAGTGAATATAGAGCAGGGGGCGATGGCTTT; size: NA; D: TRBD1; V: TRBV6-1; J: TRBJ1-1; length: 13
CDR3: CASSIVEINQPQHF; DNA: TGTGCCAGTAGTATAGTTGAGATAAATCAGCCCCAGCATTTT; size: NA; D: NA; V: TRBV19; J: TRBJ1-5; length: 14
CDR3: CASSIEIRAAQETQYF; DNA: TGTGCCAGTAGTATAGAAATCAGGGCAGCTCAAGAGACCCAGTACTTC; size: NA; D: NA; V: TRBV19; J: TRBJ2-5; length: 16
CDR3: CSVERQGYNEQFF; DNA: TGCAGCGTTGAGCGGCAGGGCTACAATGAGCAGTTCTTC; size: NA; D: NA; V: TRBV29-1; J: TRBJ2-1; length: 13
CDR3: CASSHRGLDTEAFF; DNA: TGTGCCAGCAGTCACAGGGGACTCGACACTGAAGCTTTCTTT; size: NA; D: TRBD1; V: TRBV6-5; J: TRBJ1-1; length: 14
CDR3: CAWTLSGEQFF; DNA: TGTGCCTGGACCCTATCCGGTGAGCAGTTCTTC; size: NA; D: NA; V: TRBV30; J: TRBJ2-1; length: 11
CDR3: CASSNTGRGGTEAFF; DNA: TGTGCCAGTAGTAATACGGGGCGCGGGGGAACTGAAGCTTTCTTT; size: NA; D: NA; V: TRBV19; J: TRBJ1-1; length: 15
CDR3: CAWRQENTEAFF; DNA: TGTGCCTGGAGACAGGAGAACACTGAAGCTTTCTTT; size: NA; D: NA; V: TRBV30; J: TRBJ1-1; length: 12